Sequencing of this T cell receptor (beta chain) was carried out in a study of T cell repertoires in cytomegalovirus infection. Study overall: Public TCR beta signatures were indicative of both CMV infection and a matching HLA type. Study-wide results and caveats: Across the ex vivo response, the dominant clonotypes were HLA-C-restricted CMV-specific TCR beta clonotypes. Identification of carriers of CMV plus the relevant HLA was achieved through cumulative public TCR beta family frequency.

TCRdb passed the reads through MiXCR, listing each CDR3 protein once. The table records 200,000 to 300,000 distinct CDR3 sequences, around 15% of them present only once. The CDR3 covers 14 residues. Trimming took 4 bases from V and 6 from J; bases not matched to a gene: 7. This clonotype was detected a few times. Its target is not known. This chain connects TRBV12-3 or TRBV12-4 to TRBJ1-1, with 8 nucleotides matching TRBD1. This sequence originates from a human donor in good health (CMV status not recorded). Some clones in this sample may be carry-over from other donors' samples. Sequenced sample: PBMCs. The CDR3 here is CASSSGQGISEAFF. The CDR3 bases are TGTGCCAGCAGTTCCGGACAGGGTATCTCTGAAGCTTTCTTT.